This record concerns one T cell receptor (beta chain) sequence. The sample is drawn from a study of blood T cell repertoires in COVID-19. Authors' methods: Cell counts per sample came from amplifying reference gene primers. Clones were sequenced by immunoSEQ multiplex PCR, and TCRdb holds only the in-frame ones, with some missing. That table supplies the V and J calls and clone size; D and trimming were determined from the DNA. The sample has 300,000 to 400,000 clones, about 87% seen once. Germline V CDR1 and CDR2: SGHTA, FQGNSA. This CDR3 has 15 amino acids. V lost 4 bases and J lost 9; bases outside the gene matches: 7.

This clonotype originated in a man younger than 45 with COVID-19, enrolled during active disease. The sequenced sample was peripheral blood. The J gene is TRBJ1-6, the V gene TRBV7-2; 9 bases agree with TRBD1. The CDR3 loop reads CASSYGQGITSPLHF. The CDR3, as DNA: TGTGCCAGCAGCTATGGACAGGGGATTACTTCACCCCTCCACTTT.